This T cell receptor (beta chain) was sequenced for a study of cytomegalovirus exposure and HLA in healthy donors. Germline CDR1 is SEHNR and CDR2 is FQNEAQ (reference sequence). The length of the CDR3 is 12 residues. Between the trimmed V and J ends, which lost 4 bases and 10 bases, there was a span of 13 bases. Amplification used 60 Vbeta primers and 13 Jbeta primers. Produced via immunoSEQ multiplex PCR; TCRdb's table is partial and in-frame only. Altogether fewer than 150,000 clones are present, around 76% being singletons, with the ten largest covering about 16%. The sample was PBMCs. The rearrangement joins TRBV7-9 to TRBJ1-1, with unresolved D. The sequence was obtained from a man in his forties or fifties in good health and CMV-seropositive. The chain's CDR3 is CASSYDTDGAFF. CDR3 coding DNA: TGTGCCAGCAGCTATGACACAGATGGAGCTTTCTTT.